The 18 T cell receptor beta chains in this list originate from one sample, sequenced in a study of blood T cells in healthy people across ages. It was with a sample-barcoded 5' primer and a J-beta primer mix that a second PCR of about 7 to 12 cycles was run. TCRdb fed the 5' RACE reads into MiXCR, producing one record per CDR3 protein. The profile shows around 1,100,000 distinct CDR3 sequences, around two fifths of them singletons. The specimen was blood. All receptors come from a man younger than 35 in good health.

CDR3 region: CASSQDLSAAGELFF. The CDR3 region has the DNA TGCGCCAGCAGCCAAGATCTCAGCGCGGCCGGGGAGCTGTTTTTT. The chain carries TRBV4-3 and TRBJ2-2; D is uncertain. Germline V gene sequence: CDR1 LGHNA, CDR2 YSLEER. The CDR3 consists of 15 residues. V was trimmed by 0 bases and J by 6 bases, leaving 11 bases between them.

This clonotype was observed a handful of times. The chain couples TRBV28 to TRBJ2-5; 11 bases are a match to TRBD2. Unmatched junction bases numbered 4, after V lost 4 bases and J lost 0 bases. This CDR3 is built from 16 residues. In germline, CDR1 is MDHEN, CDR2 SYDVKM. The DNA for the CDR3 is TGTGCCAGCAGTTCATTAGCGGGGGGGTACCAAGAGACCCAGTACTTC. It specifies CASSSLAGGYQETQYF.

The genes are TRBV13 and TRBJ2-3; a weak D match, TRBD2 (6 bases). Germline CDR1 PRHDT, CDR2 FYEKMQ (reference sequence). The CDR3 is made up of 14 amino acids. Trimming took 5 bases from V and 3 from J, leaving 12 bases between them. The DNA for the CDR3 is TGTGCCAGCAGCCTGCGGGGCCAGACAGATACGCAGTATTTT. This gives the protein CASSLRGQTDTQYF.

The rearrangement links TRBV4-1 to TRBJ2-2, with TRBD1 as a possible D gene (6 bases). Germline V lookup: CDR1 MGHRA, CDR2 YSYEKL. V lost 3 bases to trimming and J lost 5 bases, with 13 bases between them. The CDR3 covers 15 residues. CDR3 protein: CASSHPPTGTGELFF. CDR3 nucleotide sequence: TGCGCCAGCAGCCACCCCCCTACAGGGACCGGGGAGCTGTTTTTT.

The chain combines TRBV7-8 with TRBJ1-4; D unclear. The length of the CDR3 is 15 residues. The germline CDR1 and CDR2 sequences are SGHVS and FQNEAQ. Trimming shortened V by 5 bases and J by 6 bases, and 16 bases separated the two germline ends. The CDR3 reads CASSRTGNWDEKLFF. CDR3 DNA: TGTGCCAGCAGCCGGACGGGCAATTGGGATGAAAAACTGTTTTTT.

This rearrangement joins TRBV7-2 to TRBJ2-1, with 9 bases lining up with TRBD2. CDR3 length: 18 amino acids. The V and J ends lost 5 bases and 8 bases, in that order; junction bases with no gene match: 19. Per germline, CDR1 SGHTA and CDR2 FQGNSA. The CDR3 reads CASSPDFQREDRSDEQFF. CDR3 nucleotide sequence: TGTGCCAGCAGCCCAGACTTCCAGCGGGAGGATCGGAGCGATGAGCAGTTCTTC.

This clonotype was seen a few times. V and J are TRBV12-3 or TRBV12-4 and TRBJ2-3, with no clear D. V was trimmed by 1 base and J by 5 bases, leaving 7 bases between them. The CDR3 length is 13 residues. CDR3 protein: CASSLGWRDTQYF. The CDR3 DNA is TGTGCCAGCAGTTTAGGGTGGAGAGATACGCAGTATTTT.

This clonotype turned up a few times. The CDR3 loop is CASSLGTGTAGNNEQFF. CDR3 nucleotides: TGTGCCAGCAGTTTAGGAACCGGGACAGCGGGGAACAATGAGCAGTTCTTC. The V gene is TRBV27, the J gene TRBJ2-1; D possibly uses TRBD1 or TRBD2 (7 bases each). Trimming took off 2 bases at V and 5 bases at J, with 19 bases between the two ends. Germline CDR1 reads MNHEY; CDR2 reads SMNVEV (reference sequence). The CDR3 contains 17 residues.

A remark on this clonotype: Likely a read error: the CDR3 ends without its conserved phenylalanine or tryptophan. The chain employs TRBV2 and TRBJ1-2; maybe TRBD1 (5 bases). This CDR3 contains 15 residues. V was trimmed by 8 bases and J by 1 base, leaving 17 bases between them. Germline CDR1 reads SNHLY; CDR2 reads FYNNEI. CDR3 protein: CASGPPDRSNYGYTV. The CDR3 DNA is TGTGCCAGCGGGCCCCCAGACAGAAGTAACTATGGCTACACCGTC.

This clonotype was detected only a few times. The chain carries TRBV28 and TRBJ1-4; a weak D match, TRBD1 (5 bases). The CDR3 totals 15 residues. V lost 2 bases, J lost 4 bases, and 11 bases lay in between. From germline, CDR1 is MDHEN and CDR2 SYDVKM. Here the CDR3 reads CASSLSGDLNEKLFF. CDR3 nucleotides: TGTGCCAGCAGTTTAAGCGGGGACCTTAATGAAAAACTGTTTTTT.

This clonotype was detected a few times. The chain is built from TRBV4-1 and TRBJ2-3, with 10 positions matching TRBD2. The CDR3 loop spans 17 amino acids. Looked up from germline, CDR1 is MGHRA and CDR2 is YSYEKL. V dropped 3 bases and J dropped 2; count of bases not matched to a gene: 8. The CDR3 here is CASSQDSGTSVTDTQYF. CDR3 DNA sequence: TGCGCCAGCAGCCAGGACTCCGGGACTAGCGTCACAGATACGCAGTATTTT.

This clonotype was seen a handful of times. V and J are TRBV10-3 and TRBJ2-5; 8 bases match TRBD2. This CDR3 region has 13 residues. Trimming took 8 bases from V and 2 from J; bases not matched to a gene: 4. Germline CDR1 is ENHRY and CDR2 is SYGVKD. The CDR3 sequence is CAIGLAGQETQYF. The CDR3 nucleotides are TGTGCCATCGGATTAGCGGGGCAAGAGACCCAGTACTTC.

This clonotype was picked up a small number of times. A read error may be the cause here, since a much bigger clone is one base away. This rearrangement joins TRBV10-3 to TRBJ2-7; 7 bases align to TRBD1. This CDR3 is 11 amino acids long. Per germline, CDR1 ENHRY and CDR2 SYGVKD. The V segment lost 6 bases and the J segment 4 bases; nucleotides outside the gene matches: 0. Here the CDR3 DNA reads TGTGCCATCAGACAGGGGTACGAGCAGTACTTC. It encodes CAIRQGYEQYF.

This chain connects TRBV6-5 to TRBJ1-6; perhaps TRBD1 as D (5 bases). The CDR3 is 15 amino acids. The V end lost 7 bases, the J end lost 4 bases, and 14 bases lay between the germline ends. Germline CDR1 MNHEY, CDR2 SVGAGI. In DNA form, the CDR3 reads TGTGCCAGCACCCTAGTGGGGGGGTATAATTCACCCCTCCACTTT. It yields the protein CASTLVGGYNSPLHF.

The sample holds a few counts of this clonotype. This sequence joins TRBV7-2 and TRBJ2-1, with D perhaps TRBD1 or TRBD2 (6 bases each). Germline V lookup: CDR1 SGHTA, CDR2 FQGNSA. The CDR3 has 15 residues. V shed 2 bases and J shed 3 bases, with 11 bases lying between them. Written as DNA, the CDR3 is TGTGCCAGCAGCTTACGGGGGCCACTCTACAATGAGCAGTTCTTC. Its translation is CASSLRGPLYNEQFF.

The rearrangement joins TRBV20-1 to TRBJ2-3; weak D call: TRBD1 (6 bases). Between the trimmed V and J ends, which lost 3 bases and 4 bases, there was a span of 23 bases. Germline V lookup: CDR1 DFQATT, CDR2 SNEGSKA (reference sequence). The CDR3 is made up of 17 amino acids. CDR3 bases: TGCAGTGCTAGGGAAACTACCGGGACACTTCTACCAGATACGCAGTATTTT. It is translated as CSARETTGTLLPDTQYF.

This chain uses TRBV27 with TRBJ1-1; TRBD1 is a possible D gene (6 bases). V lost 8 bases and J lost 2, with 15 bases in between. CDR3 length: 14 amino acids. The germline CDR1 and CDR2 sequences are MNHEY and SMNVEV (reference sequence). CDR3 DNA: TGTGCCAGCTTCGGGACAAGGGGTAACACTGAAGCTTTCTTT. It specifies CASFGTRGNTEAFF.

This clonotype was seen a few times. The CDR3 nucleotides read TGTGCCAGCAGCTTTCAGGACAGAATAACCTCCTACAATGAGCAGTACTTC. Amino acid sequence: CASSFQDRITSYNEQYF. The chain has TRBV7-8 and TRBJ2-1, with a tentative D call TRBD1 (6 bases). The J call may be incorrect, as the DNA end agrees better with TRBJ2-7. Germline loops: CDR1 SGHVS, CDR2 FQNEAQ. This CDR3 is built from 17 residues.